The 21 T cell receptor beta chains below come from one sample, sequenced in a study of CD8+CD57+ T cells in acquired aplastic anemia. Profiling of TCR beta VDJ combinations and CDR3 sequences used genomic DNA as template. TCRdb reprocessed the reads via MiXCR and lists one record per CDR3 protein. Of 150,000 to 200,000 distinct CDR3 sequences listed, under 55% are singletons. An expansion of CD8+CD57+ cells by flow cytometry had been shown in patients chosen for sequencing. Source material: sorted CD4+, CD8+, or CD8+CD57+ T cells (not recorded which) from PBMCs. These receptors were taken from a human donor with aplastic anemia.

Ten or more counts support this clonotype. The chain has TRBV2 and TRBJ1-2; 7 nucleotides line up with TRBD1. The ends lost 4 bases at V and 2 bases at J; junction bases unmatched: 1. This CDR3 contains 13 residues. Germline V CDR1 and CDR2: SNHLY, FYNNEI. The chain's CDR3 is CASSADRNYGYTF. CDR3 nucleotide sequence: TGTGCCAGCAGTGCGGACAGGAACTATGGCTACACCTTC.

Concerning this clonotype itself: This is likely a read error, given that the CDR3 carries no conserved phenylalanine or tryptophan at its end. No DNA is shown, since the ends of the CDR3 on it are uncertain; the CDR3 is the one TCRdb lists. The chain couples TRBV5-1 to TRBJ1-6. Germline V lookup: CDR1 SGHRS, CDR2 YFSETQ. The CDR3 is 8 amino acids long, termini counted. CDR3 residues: CASSLFEL.

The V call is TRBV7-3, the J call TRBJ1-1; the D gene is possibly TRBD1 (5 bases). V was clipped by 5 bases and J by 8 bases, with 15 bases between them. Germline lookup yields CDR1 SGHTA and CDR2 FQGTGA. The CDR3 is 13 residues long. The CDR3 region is CASSQGPREEAFF. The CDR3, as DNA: TGTGCCAGCAGCCAGGGACCCCGTGAGGAAGCTTTCTTT.

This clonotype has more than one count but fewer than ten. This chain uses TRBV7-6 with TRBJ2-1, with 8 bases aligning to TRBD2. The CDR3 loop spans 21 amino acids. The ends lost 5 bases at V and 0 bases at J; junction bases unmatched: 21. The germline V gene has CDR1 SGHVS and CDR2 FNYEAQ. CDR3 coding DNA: TGTGCCAGCAGCCCCATACTTACCTCAATAGCGGGGACCAGCTCCTACAATGAGCAGTTCTTC. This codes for CASSPILTSIAGTSSYNEQFF.

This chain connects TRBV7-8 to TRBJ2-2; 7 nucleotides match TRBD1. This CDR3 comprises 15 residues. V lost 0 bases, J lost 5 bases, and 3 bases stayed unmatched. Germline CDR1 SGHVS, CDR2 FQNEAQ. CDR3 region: CASSLAPTGTGELFF. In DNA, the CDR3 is TGTGCCAGCAGCTTAGCCCCGACAGGGACCGGGGAGCTGTTTTTT.

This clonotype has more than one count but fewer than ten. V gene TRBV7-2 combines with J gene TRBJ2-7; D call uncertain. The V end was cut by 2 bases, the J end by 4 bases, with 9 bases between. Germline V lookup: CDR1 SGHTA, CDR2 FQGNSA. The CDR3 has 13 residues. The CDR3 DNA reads TGTGCCAGCAGCTTAAGTCAACGTTACGAGCAGTACTTC. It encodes CASSLSQRYEQYF.

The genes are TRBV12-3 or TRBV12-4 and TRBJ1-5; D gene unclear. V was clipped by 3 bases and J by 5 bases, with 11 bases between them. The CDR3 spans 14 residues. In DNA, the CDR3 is TGTGCCAGCAGTTTTCGGGGTAACCATCAGCCCCAGCATTTT. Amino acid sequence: CASSFRGNHQPQHF.

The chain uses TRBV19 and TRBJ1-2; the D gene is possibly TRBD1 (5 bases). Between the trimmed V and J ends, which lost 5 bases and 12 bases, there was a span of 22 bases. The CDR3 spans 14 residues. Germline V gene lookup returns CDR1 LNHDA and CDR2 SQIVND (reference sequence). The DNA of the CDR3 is TGTGCCAGTAGTCTCGCCCCACCACAGGAGAGGCACACCTTC. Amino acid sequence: CASSLAPPQERHTF.

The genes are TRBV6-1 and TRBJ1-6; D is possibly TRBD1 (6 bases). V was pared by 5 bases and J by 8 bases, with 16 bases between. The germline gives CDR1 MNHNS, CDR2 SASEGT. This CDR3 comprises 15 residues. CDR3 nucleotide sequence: TGTGCCAGCAGTCTAACAGGGAGTCTGGATTCACCCCTCCACTTT. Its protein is CASSLTGSLDSPLHF.

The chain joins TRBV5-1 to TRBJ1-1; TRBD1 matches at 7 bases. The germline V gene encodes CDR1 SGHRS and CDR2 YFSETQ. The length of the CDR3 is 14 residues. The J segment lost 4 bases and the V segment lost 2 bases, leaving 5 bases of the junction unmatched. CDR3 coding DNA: TGCGCCAGCAGCTTAGAACAGGGGATCACTGAAGCTTTCTTT. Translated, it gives CASSLEQGITEAFF.

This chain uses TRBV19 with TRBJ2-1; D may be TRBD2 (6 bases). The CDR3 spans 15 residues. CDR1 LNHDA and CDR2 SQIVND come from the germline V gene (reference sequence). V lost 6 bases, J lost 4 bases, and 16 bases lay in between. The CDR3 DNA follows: TGTGCCAGTAGGGCCTACGCGGGGCTATACAATGAGCAGTTCTTC. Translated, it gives CASRAYAGLYNEQFF.

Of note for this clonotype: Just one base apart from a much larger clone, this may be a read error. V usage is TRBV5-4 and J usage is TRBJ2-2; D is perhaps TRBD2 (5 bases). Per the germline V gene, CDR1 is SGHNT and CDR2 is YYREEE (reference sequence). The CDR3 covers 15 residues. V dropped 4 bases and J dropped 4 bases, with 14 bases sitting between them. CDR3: CASSDEVGSTGELFF. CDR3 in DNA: TGTGCCAGCAGCGATGAGGTGGGGAGCACCGGGGAGCTGTTTTTT.

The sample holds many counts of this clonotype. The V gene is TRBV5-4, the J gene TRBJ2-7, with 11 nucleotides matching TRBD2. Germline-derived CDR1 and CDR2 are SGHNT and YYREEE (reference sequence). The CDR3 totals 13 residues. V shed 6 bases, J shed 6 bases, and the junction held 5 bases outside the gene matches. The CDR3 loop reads CASKLAGVGEQYF. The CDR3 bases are TGTGCCAGCAAACTAGCGGGGGTGGGCGAGCAGTACTTC.

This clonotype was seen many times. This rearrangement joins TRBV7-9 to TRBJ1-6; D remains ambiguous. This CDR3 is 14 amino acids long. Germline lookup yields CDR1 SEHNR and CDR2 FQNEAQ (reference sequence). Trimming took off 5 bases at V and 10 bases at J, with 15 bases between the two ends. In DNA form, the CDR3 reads TGTGCCAGCAGCCCCGATTTGGTAGGATCACCCCTCCACTTT. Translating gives CASSPDLVGSPLHF. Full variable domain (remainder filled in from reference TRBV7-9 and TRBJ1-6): DTGVSQNPRHKITKRGQNVTFRCDPISEHNRLYWYRQTLGQGPEFLTYFQNEAQLEKSRLLSDRFSAERPKGSFSTLEIQRTEQGDSAMYLCASSPDLVGSPLHFGNGTRLTVT.

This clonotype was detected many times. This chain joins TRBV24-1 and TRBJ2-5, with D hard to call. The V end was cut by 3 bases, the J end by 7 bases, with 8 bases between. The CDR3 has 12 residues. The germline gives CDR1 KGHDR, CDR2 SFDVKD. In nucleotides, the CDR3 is TGTGCCACCAGTGATCAGTCCGGGACCCAGTACTTC. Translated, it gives CATSDQSGTQYF.

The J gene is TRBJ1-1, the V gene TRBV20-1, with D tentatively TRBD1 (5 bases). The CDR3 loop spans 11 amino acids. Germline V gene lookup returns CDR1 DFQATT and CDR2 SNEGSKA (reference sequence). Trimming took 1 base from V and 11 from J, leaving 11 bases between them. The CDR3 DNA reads TGCAGTGCTAGAGTGGGACTGTGGGCTTTCTTT. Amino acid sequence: CSARVGLWAFF.

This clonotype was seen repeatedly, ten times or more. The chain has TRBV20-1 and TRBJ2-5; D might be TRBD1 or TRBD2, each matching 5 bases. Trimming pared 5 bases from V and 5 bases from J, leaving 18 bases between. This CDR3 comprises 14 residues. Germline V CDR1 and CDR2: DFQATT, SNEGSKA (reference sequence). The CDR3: CSAGTGPALETQYF. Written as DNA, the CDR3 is TGCAGTGCTGGAACGGGGCCAGCGCTGGAGACCCAGTACTTC.

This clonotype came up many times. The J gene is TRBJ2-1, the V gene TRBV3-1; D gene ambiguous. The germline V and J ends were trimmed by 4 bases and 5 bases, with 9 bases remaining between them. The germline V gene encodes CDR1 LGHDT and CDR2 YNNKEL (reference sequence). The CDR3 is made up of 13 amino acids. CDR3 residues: CASSLDPHNEQFF. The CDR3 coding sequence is TGTGCCAGCAGCCTCGACCCTCACAATGAGCAGTTCTTC.

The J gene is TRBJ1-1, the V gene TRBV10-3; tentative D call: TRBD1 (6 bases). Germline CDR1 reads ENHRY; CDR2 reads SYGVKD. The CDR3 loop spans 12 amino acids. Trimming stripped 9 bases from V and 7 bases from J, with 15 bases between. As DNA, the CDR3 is TGTGCCATGCGGACCGGGGGCGGTGAAGCTTTCTTT. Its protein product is CAMRTGGGEAFF.

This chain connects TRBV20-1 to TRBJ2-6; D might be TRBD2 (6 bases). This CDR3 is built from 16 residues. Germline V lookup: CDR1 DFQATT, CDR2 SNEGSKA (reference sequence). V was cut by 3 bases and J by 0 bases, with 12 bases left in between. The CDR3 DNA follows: TGCAGTGCTAGTACGGGGGAGATCTCTGGGGCCAACGTCCTGACTTTC. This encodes CSASTGEISGANVLTF.

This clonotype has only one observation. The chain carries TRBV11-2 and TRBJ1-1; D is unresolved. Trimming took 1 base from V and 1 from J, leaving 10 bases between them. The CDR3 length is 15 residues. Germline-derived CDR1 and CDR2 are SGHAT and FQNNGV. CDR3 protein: CASSLGRWENTEAFF. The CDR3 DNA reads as TGTGCCAGCAGCTTAGGGCGTTGGGAGAACACTGAAGCTTTCTTT.